The rows below give T cell receptor beta chains drawn from one sample of a study of blood T cell repertoires in COVID-19. TCRdb keeps only in-frame clones here, not all; method: immunoSEQ multiplex PCR. In the table there are 300,000 to 400,000 clones, approximately 87% of which are singletons. The sample taken for sequencing was peripheral blood. The receptor source for this set is a woman aged 60-75 years with COVID-19, enrolled during active disease. The conserved cysteine and the conserved F or W are not part of the CDR3 here.

v_gene	j_gene	CDR3aa
TRBV28	TRBJ2-5	ASSSPRGGAETQY
TRBV28	TRBJ1-5	ASSSTGTGRQPQH
TRBV6-5	TRBJ1-2	ASSLRDRGDYGYT
TRBV2	TRBJ2-7	ASSGEITGGTSSYEQY
TRBV6-6	TRBJ1-4	ASISGGNEKLF
TRBV5-1	TRBJ1-5	ASSLEGGNQPQH
TRBV18	TRBJ2-5	ASSPGSGPETQY
TRBV6-2/TRBV6-3	TRBJ1-1	ASSPTGYTEAF
TRBV5-5	TRBJ1-1	ASSRGTLNTEAF
TRBV25-1	TRBJ1-1	ASSEYSDTEAF
TRBV7-6	TRBJ1-1	ASSLLNEAFTEAF
TRBV3-1/TRBV3-2	TRBJ2-7	ASSQGQGSSYEQY
TRBV11-2	TRBJ2-1	ASSPRLAGGEQF
TRBV6-5	TRBJ2-7	ASSYATGVYEQY
TRBV21-1	TRBJ2-5	ASSQVCGGGIETQY
TRBV18	TRBJ2-1	ASSPPLYEQF
TRBV13	TRBJ1-1	ASSPGQGKPEAF
TRBV12-3/TRBV12-4	TRBJ2-7	ASSSNYEQY
TRBV5-1	TRBJ1-3	ASSLQGAGNTIY
TRBV11-1	TRBJ2-2	ASSLWTGGHTGELF
TRBV5-1	TRBJ2-5	ASSLGHLQETQY
TRBV28	TRBJ2-1	ASITSGVHSYNEQF
TRBV25-1	TRBJ1-1	ASSGQGKAF
TRBV5-1	TRBJ1-1	ASTLIGAMNTEAF
TRBV6-5	TRBJ1-6	ASSLIGGTGGPSLH
TRBV11-2	TRBJ1-1	ASSLTGRIPEAF
TRBV5-4	TRBJ1-1	ASSPGSTEAF
TRBV11-2	TRBJ1-1	ASSVRRGTEAF
TRBV5-1	TRBJ2-3	ASSLVPTGGSKTDTQY
TRBV5-5	TRBJ2-2	ASSFQRGGRYTGELF
TRBV7-9	TRBJ2-2	ASSLVGAAGELF
TRBV28	TRBJ1-4	ASSPPARRVEKLF
TRBV5-5	TRBJ2-5	ASSSLETQY
TRBV19	TRBJ2-2	ASSRPVAGTGELF